This TCR beta chain was documented in a study of human T cells and chemical hapten exposure. Study summary: Minor volume differences among pooled libraries chiefly drove per-sample TCR yield variation. Study-wide points: Among TCRs, those above 1 in 1000 frequency were unaffected by DPC sensitization.

The library put unique molecular identifiers onto individual cDNA molecules. Original analysis: Across samples, TCR counts had a median of approximately 100,000 and ranged from about 23,224 to 690,600. TCRdb reanalysed the RACE reads using MiXCR and keeps one entry per CDR3 protein. These V and J calls derive from TCRdb rather than the authors' analysis. Seen here are about 46,000 distinct CDR3 sequences, roughly 4.5% observed once, and the top ten hold roughly 1.6%. The sample's time point: healthy volunteer bleed at 2 weeks. Whole blood, unfractionated, served as the material for total RNA extraction. This clonotype came up a few times. Its antigen is undetermined. The CDR3 extends over 15 amino acids. Trimming cost V 3 bases and J 7 bases; bases outside gene matches: 10. Per germline, CDR1 DFQATT and CDR2 SNEGSKA (reference sequence).

This receptor was taken from a female donor in good health. Some clones in this sample may be carry-over from other donors' samples. The V and J genes are TRBV20-1 and TRBJ1-4; 8 bases fit TRBD1. Sequencing was done on a sample of whole blood. The CDR3 spells CSASSRGRVGEKLFF. The CDR3 bases are TGCAGTGCTAGTTCCAGGGGGCGCGTTGGTGAAAAACTGTTTTTT.